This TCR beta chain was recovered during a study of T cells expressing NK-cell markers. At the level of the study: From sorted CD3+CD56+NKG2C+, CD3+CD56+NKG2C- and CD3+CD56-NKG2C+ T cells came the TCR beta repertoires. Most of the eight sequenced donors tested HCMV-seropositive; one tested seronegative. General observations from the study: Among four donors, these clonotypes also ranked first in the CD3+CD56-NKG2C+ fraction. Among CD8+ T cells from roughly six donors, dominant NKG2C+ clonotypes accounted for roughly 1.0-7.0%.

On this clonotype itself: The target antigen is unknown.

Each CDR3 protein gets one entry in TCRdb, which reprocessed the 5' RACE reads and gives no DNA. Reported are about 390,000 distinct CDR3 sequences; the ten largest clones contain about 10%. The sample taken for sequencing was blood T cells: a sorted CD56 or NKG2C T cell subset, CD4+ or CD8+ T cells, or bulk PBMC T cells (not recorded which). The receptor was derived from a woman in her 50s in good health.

The CDR3 here is CASSWDRGNNEQFF. The chain uses TRBV5-6 and TRBJ2-1; as DNA is missing, the TRBD1 call by TCRdb cannot be tested. CDR3 length: 14 amino acids. In germline, CDR1 is SGHDT, CDR2 YYEEEE.